The present T cell receptor beta chain was sequenced within a study of CD8 T cells in Susac syndrome. The CDR3 length is 13 residues. Germline V gene sequence: CDR1 DFQATT, CDR2 SNEGSKA (reference sequence). With 6 bases removed from V and 4 bases from J, the gap between germline ends came to 12 bases. Reverse transcription of roughly 0.5 to 1 ug RNA was performed with random hexamers. TCRdb re-called the immunoSEQ multiplex PCR reads with MiXCR, one entry per CDR3 protein. The sample yields about 200,000 distinct CDR3 sequences, roughly 94% seen once. The source of this sequence is a human donor in good health. The sequenced material came from CD4+ T cells from PBMCs. This chain joins TRBV20-1 and TRBJ1-4; D gene uncertain. The CDR3 region is CSAPGSDNEKLFF. In nucleotides, the CDR3 is TGCAGTGCCCCGGGGAGCGATAATGAAAAACTGTTTTTT.